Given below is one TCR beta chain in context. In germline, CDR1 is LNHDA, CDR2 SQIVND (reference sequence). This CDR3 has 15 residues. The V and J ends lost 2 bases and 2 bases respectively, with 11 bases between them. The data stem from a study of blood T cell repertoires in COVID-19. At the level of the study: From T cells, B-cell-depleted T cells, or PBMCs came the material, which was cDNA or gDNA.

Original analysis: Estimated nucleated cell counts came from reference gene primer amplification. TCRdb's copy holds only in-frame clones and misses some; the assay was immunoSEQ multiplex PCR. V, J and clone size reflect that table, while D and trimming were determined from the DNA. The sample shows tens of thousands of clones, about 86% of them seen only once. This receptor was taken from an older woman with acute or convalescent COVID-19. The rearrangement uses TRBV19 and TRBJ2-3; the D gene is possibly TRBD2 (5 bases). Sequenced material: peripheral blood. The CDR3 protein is CASSIRTGYTDTQYF. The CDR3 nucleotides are TGTGCCAGTAGTATAAGGACGGGGTACACAGATACGCAGTATTTT.